What follows are 21 T cell receptor beta chains derived from one specimen sequenced in a study of regulatory T cells in long-lasting Graves disease. iRepertoire HTBI primers and Arm-PCR of CDR3 regions built TCR beta libraries. One entry per CDR3 protein results from TCRdb running MiXCR on the multiplex PCR reads. The sample has around 400,000 distinct CDR3 sequences, about 16% seen once. Time point noted: newly diagnosed GD, antithyroid drugs for less than 3 months. PBMCs provided the RNA from which the TCR library was made. The material sequenced was peripheral blood mononuclear cells (PBMCs), taken at new diagnosis, from a patient treated with antithyroid drugs. The source is a female donor with Graves disease.

In this sample, this clonotype turned up a few times. The chain combines TRBV19 with TRBJ2-3, with 11 positions matching TRBD1. The CDR3 is 16 amino acids. The germline CDR1 and CDR2 sequences are LNHDA and SQIVND (reference sequence). J lost 7 bases, V lost 3 bases, and 9 bases had no gene match. The CDR3 bases are TGTGCCAGTAGTATCGACCGGGACAGGGGGGTGAATACGCAGTATTTT. This translates into CASSIDRDRGVNTQYF.

This clonotype was counted at least ten times. The chain links TRBV11-2 to TRBJ1-1; the D is unclear. V lost 5 bases and J 6 bases, leaving 13 bases between the germline ends. The CDR3 has 13 amino acids. Germline V gene data show CDR1 as SGHAT and CDR2 as FQNNGV. CDR3 sequence reads: CASSSNGLPEAFF. CDR3 nucleotides: TGTGCCAGCAGCAGTAACGGGTTGCCTGAAGCTTTCTTT.

V is TRBV10-3 and J is TRBJ1-2; no definite D call. The germline V gene encodes CDR1 ENHRY and CDR2 SYGVKD. This CDR3 is 14 amino acids long. Trimming took off 3 bases at V and 5 bases at J, with 13 bases between the two ends. CDR3 in DNA: TGTGCCATCAGTGATAACCCCAGGAGTTATGGCTACACCTTC. As protein: CAISDNPRSYGYTF.

In its sample, this clonotype was seen many times. The J gene is TRBJ2-1, the V gene TRBV7-2; 9 nucleotides match TRBD2. The CDR3 covers 15 residues. Losses at the gene ends were 5 bases for V and 2 bases for J; bases not matched to a gene: 4. Germline lookup yields CDR1 SGHTA and CDR2 FQGNSA. The CDR3 sequence: CASSPTSGTYNEQFF. The CDR3 DNA reads as TGTGCCAGCAGCCCGACTAGCGGTACCTACAATGAGCAGTTCTTC. Variable domain in full (rest from reference TRBV7-2 and TRBJ2-1): GAGVSQSPSNKVTEKGKDVELRCDPISGHTALYWYRQSLGQGLEFLIYFQGNSAPDKSGLPSDRFSAERTGGSVSTLTIQRTQQEDSAVYLCASSPTSGTYNEQFFGPGTRLTVL.

V is TRBV5-5 and J is TRBJ1-1, with D perhaps TRBD1 (5 bases). V was pared by 4 bases and J by 4 bases, with 14 bases between. Germline V gene sequence: CDR1 SGHKS, CDR2 YYEKEE (reference sequence). This CDR3 contains 14 residues. The CDR3 bases are TGTGCCAGCAGCCCGCAGGGAGTTCTCACTGAAGCTTTCTTT. It is translated as CASSPQGVLTEAFF.

This clonotype was counted ten times or more. The chain has TRBV7-9 and TRBJ2-5; TRBD1 aligns across 8 bases. CDR1 SEHNR and CDR2 FQNEAQ come from the germline V gene (reference sequence). The CDR3 loop spans 13 amino acids. Trimming cost V 5 bases and J 10 bases; bases outside gene matches: 9. The CDR3 loop reads CASSPPGQGDQYF. The CDR3 DNA is TGTGCCAGCAGCCCGCCAGGACAGGGCGACCAGTACTTC.

The genes are TRBV6-1 and TRBJ2-5; 10 positions match TRBD2. Germline CDR1 and CDR2: MNHNS and SASEGT. V shed 6 bases, J shed 2 bases, and the junction held 9 bases outside the gene matches. The CDR3 spans 16 residues. CDR3 region: CASRPLRTSGQETQYF. In DNA, the CDR3 is TGTGCCAGCAGACCCCTCCGGACTAGCGGACAAGAGACCCAGTACTTC.

As for this clonotype: A clone one base away is much larger, so this may be a read error. This rearrangement joins TRBV6-2 or TRBV6-3 to TRBJ2-1; D unclear. Trimming cost V 5 bases and J 8 bases, with 13 bases left between them. The CDR3 is 13 residues long. Germline V gene data show CDR1 as MNHEY and CDR2 as SVGEGT. The CDR3 reads CASSPSCFDEQFF. The CDR3, as DNA: TGTGCCAGCAGTCCCTCCTGTTTCGATGAGCAGTTCTTC.

The table lists this clonotype with many counts. V is TRBV6-1 and J is TRBJ2-7, with D possibly called TRBD1 or TRBD2 (6 bases each). Trimming stripped 10 bases from V and 0 bases from J, with 13 bases between. CDR3 size: 13 residues. Germline V gene sequence: CDR1 MNHNS, CDR2 SASEGT. CDR3 nucleotide sequence: TGTGCCACCGGGGGCAGGGGCTCCTACGAGCAGTACTTC. It specifies CATGGRGSYEQYF.

In this sample, this clonotype turned up many times. This sequence joins TRBV4-1 and TRBJ2-3; 10 bases align to TRBD2. The V segment lost 2 bases and the J segment 2 bases; nucleotides outside the gene matches: 10. The length of the CDR3 is 18 residues. Germline CDR1 reads MGHRA; CDR2 reads YSYEKL. The CDR3 region has the DNA TGCGCCAGCAGCCAACGCAGGGACAGCGGGGGGGCCACAGATACGCAGTATTTT. Translating it yields CASSQRRDSGGATDTQYF.

The chain carries TRBV20-1 and TRBJ2-3, with D perhaps TRBD1 or TRBD2 (6 bases each). This CDR3 contains 13 residues. The V end was cut by 2 bases, the J end by 3 bases, with 9 bases between. Germline assignment: CDR1 DFQATT and CDR2 SNEGSKA (reference sequence). CDR3 amino acids: CSARWGATDTQYF. In DNA form, the CDR3 reads TGCAGTGCTAGATGGGGGGCTACAGATACGCAGTATTTT.

A few counts support this clonotype. The chain recombines TRBV19 with TRBJ2-1; 8 bases agree with TRBD1. With V trimmed by 3 bases and J by 0 bases, 1 base remained unmatched. Germline V CDR1 and CDR2: LNHDA, SQIVND (reference sequence). This CDR3 has 15 amino acids. CDR3 DNA: TGTGCCAGTAGTATCGGACAGGGCTCCTACAATGAGCAGTTCTTC. Translation gives CASSIGQGSYNEQFF.

In this sample, this clonotype turned up a few times. The V gene is TRBV3-1, the J gene TRBJ1-2; 10 positions match TRBD1. Trimming took 3 bases from V and 3 from J; bases not matched to a gene: 7. CDR1 and CDR2 from the germline V gene are LGHDT and YNNKEL (reference sequence). This CDR3 spans 16 amino acids. This CDR3 is CASSHLDRGFDYGYTF. As DNA, the CDR3 is TGTGCCAGCAGCCATTTGGACAGGGGGTTCGACTATGGCTACACCTTC.

This clonotype showed up many times. The rearrangement uses TRBV4-1 and TRBJ2-7; D may match TRBD1 or TRBD2 (7 bases each). Germline assignment: CDR1 MGHRA and CDR2 YSYEKL. The V gene lost 0 bases and the J gene lost 1 base, with 13 bases spanning the gap. The CDR3 sequence is 16 residues long. The CDR3 nucleotides are TGCGCCAGCAGCCAAGACCCAGGGGGGGCGTCCTACGAGCAGTACTTC. This gives the protein CASSQDPGGASYEQYF.

This clonotype has a handful of counts. At one of its ends the junction is not consistent with the germline gene, which may arise from a read error. This chain joins TRBV9 and TRBJ1-4; tentatively, D is TRBD1 (6 bases). The CDR3 has 15 residues. CDR1 and CDR2 (germline): SGDLS, YYNGEE. The CDR3 reads CASGVDARGTEKLFF. In DNA, the CDR3 is TGTGCCAGCGGCGTAGATGCCAGGGGTACGGAAAAACTGTTTTTT.

In its sample, this clonotype was seen many times. The V call is TRBV7-9, the J call TRBJ1-4, with 8 positions matching TRBD1. J gave up 7 bases and V 2 bases, and 6 bases lay outside the gene matches. The CDR3 has 15 residues. CDR1 is SEHNR and CDR2 is FQNEAQ in the germline V gene (reference sequence). DNA of the CDR3: TGTGCCAGCAGCTTACCCGGACAGGGTGGTGAAAAACTGTTTTTT. It translates to CASSLPGQGGEKLFF.

This clonotype occurred a few times. The chain is built from TRBV9 and TRBJ1-6; D is unresolved. CDR1 and CDR2 (germline): SGDLS, YYNGEE. V dropped 0 bases and J dropped 15 bases, with 13 bases sitting between them. The CDR3 runs to 13 residues. The CDR3: CASSVDVSPNLHF. The CDR3 region has the DNA TGTGCCAGCAGCGTAGACGTCAGCCCTAACCTCCACTTT.

This sequence joins TRBV2 and TRBJ1-5; D is possibly TRBD1 (5 bases). Germline V lookup: CDR1 SNHLY, CDR2 FYNNEI. With 4 bases removed from V and 7 bases from J, the gap between germline ends came to 14 bases. This CDR3 region has 14 residues. The CDR3 DNA is TGTGCCAGCAGTGTGGGGTCGCACAGGCAGCCCCAGCATTTT. This codes for CASSVGSHRQPQHF.

The chain joins TRBV2 to TRBJ2-7, with a weak D call TRBD1 (6 bases). V lost 7 bases and J 3 bases, leaving 16 bases between the germline ends. This CDR3 has 14 amino acids. Germline assignment: CDR1 SNHLY and CDR2 FYNNEI. In DNA form, the CDR3 reads TGTGCCAGCATCGGTGACAGGAAAAACTACGAGCAGTACTTC. Amino acids: CASIGDRKNYEQYF.

The gene calls are TRBV7-9 and TRBJ1-5, with TRBD1 matching 11 bases. V shed 4 bases and J 7 bases; nucleotides not matched to a gene: 9. Germline CDR1 reads SEHNR; CDR2 reads FQNEAQ (reference sequence). This CDR3 contains 16 residues. The CDR3 nucleotides read TGTGCCAGCAGCTCGGGGACAGGGGGTTTTTTCCAGCCCCAGCATTTT. Its protein is CASSSGTGGFFQPQHF.

This clonotype occurred many times. This chain links TRBV12-3 or TRBV12-4 with TRBJ2-3, with D possibly being TRBD1 (5 bases). The CDR3 runs to 18 residues. V lost 3 bases, J lost 0 bases, and 19 bases lay in between. CDR3 DNA: TGTGCCAGCAGTTTCGTGGGCAGGAAGGGGAATAGCACAGATACGCAGTATTTT. It yields the protein CASSFVGRKGNSTDTQYF.